These T cell receptor beta chains were read from a single sample in a study of cytomegalovirus exposure and HLA in healthy donors. Assay: immunoSEQ multiplex PCR; the TCRdb copy retains only in-frame clones and omits some. The table shows 200,000 to 250,000 clones, with over 65% occurring only once. The sequenced sample was PBMCs. Receptors were obtained from a man aged 18-30 years in good health and CMV-seronegative. CDR3s include the opening cysteine and the closing phenylalanine or tryptophan. D genes are given only for firm matches. Part of the rows lack a size; the others show once, few, many or a class for expanded clones.

abundance: -; j_gene: TRBJ2-3; d_gene: -; v_gene: TRBV4-1; CDR3nt: TGCGCCAGCAGCCAAGAAGCCAGTGGCAGGAGCACAGATACGCAGTATTTT; CDR3aa: CASSQEASGRSTDTQYF
abundance: once; j_gene: TRBJ1-2; d_gene: -; v_gene: TRBV19; CDR3nt: TGTGCCAGTAGTATAGGCGGGGGATGGGGCTACACCTTC; CDR3aa: CASSIGGGWGYTF
abundance: -; j_gene: TRBJ1-5; d_gene: TRBD1; v_gene: TRBV6-4; CDR3nt: TGTGCCAGCAGGAGGAGACAGGGGGCTGAAGGCAATCAGCCCCAGCATTTT; CDR3aa: CASRRRQGAEGNQPQHF
abundance: -; j_gene: TRBJ2-7; d_gene: -; v_gene: TRBV7-9; CDR3nt: TGTGCCAGCAGCTTAGCTTCCTATCTAGTCTACGAGCAGTACTTC; CDR3aa: CASSLASYLVYEQYF
abundance: few; j_gene: TRBJ1-2; d_gene: -; v_gene: TRBV2; CDR3nt: TGTGCCAGCACCAGACAAGGACGGGGCTATGGCTACACCTTC; CDR3aa: CASTRQGRGYGYTF
abundance: once; j_gene: TRBJ2-3; d_gene: -; v_gene: TRBV11-3; CDR3nt: TGTGCCAGCAGCTCGGGACTCGGCCGGGATACGCAGTATTTT; CDR3aa: CASSSGLGRDTQYF
abundance: -; j_gene: TRBJ2-5; d_gene: TRBD1; v_gene: TRBV9; CDR3nt: TGTGCCAGCAGCCCAAGGACAGGTCAGCAAGAGACCCAGTACTTC; CDR3aa: CASSPRTGQQETQYF
abundance: -; j_gene: TRBJ2-7; d_gene: TRBD1; v_gene: TRBV28; CDR3nt: TGTGCCAGCAGCCGACCCGGACAGGGGGAGTACTTC; CDR3aa: CASSRPGQGEYF
abundance: -; j_gene: TRBJ2-2; d_gene: -; v_gene: TRBV7-9; CDR3nt: TGTGCCAGCAGTTACACAGGGCGCCGGAACACCGGGGAGCTGTTTTTT; CDR3aa: CASSYTGRRNTGELFF
abundance: -; j_gene: TRBJ1-1; d_gene: -; v_gene: TRBV5-6; CDR3nt: TGTGCCAGCAAACCGAAGCAGGGGAGAGCGGACACTGAAGCTTTCTTT; CDR3aa: CASKPKQGRADTEAFF
abundance: few; j_gene: TRBJ2-7; d_gene: TRBD2; v_gene: TRBV14; CDR3nt: TGTGCCAGCAGGGGTCTAGCGGCAGGCAACGAGCAGTACTTC; CDR3aa: CASRGLAAGNEQYF
abundance: -; j_gene: TRBJ2-5; d_gene: -; v_gene: TRBV29-1; CDR3nt: TGCAGCGTTAGGGGGGGCCCCGTAGAGACCCAGTACTTC; CDR3aa: CSVRGGPVETQYF
abundance: -; j_gene: TRBJ2-1; d_gene: -; v_gene: TRBV11-2; CDR3nt: TGTGCCAGCAGCTTATCTTGGGGGGACGACAATGAGCAGTTCTTC; CDR3aa: CASSLSWGDDNEQFF
abundance: -; j_gene: TRBJ2-4; d_gene: TRBD1; v_gene: TRBV7-9; CDR3nt: TGTTCCAGCAGCTTCTTTGGGACAGGGTTGGCCAAAAACATTCAGTACTTC; CDR3aa: CSSSFFGTGLAKNIQYF
abundance: few; j_gene: TRBJ1-1; d_gene: -; v_gene: TRBV30; CDR3nt: TGTGCCTGGAGTGAAACAGGGACCGCTGAAGCTTTCTTT; CDR3aa: CAWSETGTAEAFF
abundance: -; j_gene: TRBJ2-1; d_gene: -; v_gene: TRBV6-1; CDR3nt: TGTGCCAGCAGGCCTCGGCAGCGCGCCTACAATGAGCAGTTCTTC; CDR3aa: CASRPRQRAYNEQFF
abundance: -; j_gene: TRBJ2-1; d_gene: TRBD1; v_gene: TRBV7-8; CDR3nt: TGTGCCAGCAGCCGACAGGGGAACTACAATGAGCAGTTCTTC; CDR3aa: CASSRQGNYNEQFF
abundance: -; j_gene: TRBJ1-2; d_gene: TRBD1; v_gene: TRBV5-4; CDR3nt: TGTGCCAGCAGCTTGGGGGCAGGGGGACGTTATCGCTATGGCTACACCTTC; CDR3aa: CASSLGAGGRYRYGYTF
abundance: -; j_gene: TRBJ2-5; d_gene: -; v_gene: TRBV6-5; CDR3nt: TGTGCCAGCAGGTTCGACTCCCGTCCCGAGACCCAGTACTTC; CDR3aa: CASRFDSRPETQYF
abundance: few; j_gene: TRBJ2-4; d_gene: TRBD2; v_gene: TRBV28; CDR3nt: TGTGCCAGCAGTCCCTCCATTTATAGCGGGATCGCCAAAAACATTCAGTACTTC; CDR3aa: CASSPSIYSGIAKNIQYF
abundance: -; j_gene: TRBJ2-2; d_gene: -; v_gene: TRBV7-3; CDR3nt: TGTGCCAGCAGCTTAAGTCAGAACACCGGGGAGCTGTTTTTT; CDR3aa: CASSLSQNTGELFF
abundance: -; j_gene: TRBJ2-2; d_gene: TRBD2; v_gene: TRBV18; CDR3nt: TGTGCCAGCTCCGGGACTAGCGGGAACACCGGGGAGCTGTTTTTT; CDR3aa: CASSGTSGNTGELFF
abundance: -; j_gene: TRBJ1-1; d_gene: -; v_gene: TRBV19; CDR3nt: TGTGCCAGTAGTCTATTCCACGGGGATGGGAACACTGAAGCTTTCTTT; CDR3aa: CASSLFHGDGNTEAFF
abundance: -; j_gene: TRBJ1-4; d_gene: TRBD1; v_gene: TRBV5-1; CDR3nt: TGCGCCAGCAGCTTGGGACAGGGGGTCGGGAAACTGTTTTTT; CDR3aa: CASSLGQGVGKLFF
abundance: few; j_gene: TRBJ2-7; d_gene: TRBD1; v_gene: TRBV7-9; CDR3nt: TGTGCCAGCAGCTTAGCGGACAGGGATAATACTATGTACTTC; CDR3aa: CASSLADRDNTMYF
abundance: -; j_gene: TRBJ2-3; d_gene: -; v_gene: TRBV4-2; CDR3nt: TGTGCCAGCAGCCAAGATCATAGCGCCTCAGATACGCAGTATTTT; CDR3aa: CASSQDHSASDTQYF
abundance: -; j_gene: TRBJ2-3; d_gene: TRBD1; v_gene: TRBV5-1; CDR3nt: TGCGCCAGCAGCTTGGGGCAGGGGGCGTATGGCACAGATACGCAGTATTTT; CDR3aa: CASSLGQGAYGTDTQYF
abundance: -; j_gene: TRBJ2-3; d_gene: TRBD2; v_gene: TRBV7-9; CDR3nt: TGTTCCAGCAGCCCGATCGGGACTAGCGGACCCACAGATACGCAGTATTTT; CDR3aa: CSSSPIGTSGPTDTQYF
abundance: -; j_gene: TRBJ1-4; d_gene: TRBD1; v_gene: TRBV5-1; CDR3nt: TGCGCCAGCAGACGGACAGGGGACGGGAATGAAAAACTGTTTTTT; CDR3aa: CASRRTGDGNEKLFF
abundance: -; j_gene: TRBJ2-1; d_gene: -; v_gene: TRBV5-1; CDR3nt: TGCGCCAGCAGCCCGAGACAGCCCAGTAACAATGAGCAGTTCTTC; CDR3aa: CASSPRQPSNNEQFF
abundance: -; j_gene: TRBJ2-2; d_gene: -; v_gene: TRBV6-5; CDR3nt: TGTGCCAGCAGTTACGGGGCATCCACCCGTTTTGAGCTGTTTTTT; CDR3aa: CASSYGASTRFELFF
abundance: -; j_gene: TRBJ2-1; d_gene: TRBD2; v_gene: TRBV7-9; CDR3nt: TGTGCCACCCGCCCGCCAGCGGGATACAATGAGCAGTTCTTC; CDR3aa: CATRPPAGYNEQFF
abundance: -; j_gene: TRBJ2-7; d_gene: -; v_gene: TRBV2; CDR3nt: TGTGCCAGCACCCAACTAGGCGGCTACGAGCAGTACTTC; CDR3aa: CASTQLGGYEQYF
abundance: -; j_gene: TRBJ2-7; d_gene: TRBD1; v_gene: TRBV30; CDR3nt: TGTGCCTGGAGTTCCGACAGGGGTGGCGAGCAGTACTTC; CDR3aa: CAWSSDRGGEQYF
abundance: -; j_gene: TRBJ1-2; d_gene: TRBD1; v_gene: TRBV19; CDR3nt: TGTGCCAGTAGTAGGGAGGCCGGGACAGCTAACTATGGCTACACCTTC; CDR3aa: CASSREAGTANYGYTF
abundance: -; j_gene: TRBJ2-1; d_gene: -; v_gene: TRBV6-5; CDR3nt: TGTGCCAGCAGAAACACCGGGGGGCTGGATGAGCAGTTCTTC; CDR3aa: CASRNTGGLDEQFF
abundance: -; j_gene: TRBJ1-2; d_gene: -; v_gene: TRBV6-5; CDR3nt: TGTGCCAGCAGTTACTTTTCGAACGGGGGGAATGGCTACACCTTC; CDR3aa: CASSYFSNGGNGYTF
abundance: -; j_gene: TRBJ2-2; d_gene: -; v_gene: TRBV29-1; CDR3nt: TGCAGCGTTACCTGGCGACAGAACACCGGGGAGCTGTTTTTT; CDR3aa: CSVTWRQNTGELFF
abundance: -; j_gene: TRBJ2-1; d_gene: -; v_gene: TRBV7-9; CDR3nt: TGTGCCAGCAGCTTAGTTGCGGGAGAGCAGTTCTTC; CDR3aa: CASSLVAGEQFF
abundance: few; j_gene: TRBJ1-1; d_gene: TRBD1; v_gene: TRBV5-1; CDR3nt: TGCGCCAGCAGCCCCTCCGGGACAGGGCCAAACACTGAAGCTTTCTTT; CDR3aa: CASSPSGTGPNTEAFF
abundance: few; j_gene: TRBJ2-3; d_gene: -; v_gene: TRBV25-1; CDR3nt: TGTGCCACCAGTCGGCAGGGAACCACAGATACGCAGTATTTT; CDR3aa: CATSRQGTTDTQYF
abundance: -; j_gene: TRBJ2-7; d_gene: -; v_gene: TRBV6-5; CDR3nt: TGTGCCAGCAGTTACCACCCTAGCCCGGATTACGAGCAGTACTTC; CDR3aa: CASSYHPSPDYEQYF
abundance: once; j_gene: TRBJ1-1; d_gene: -; v_gene: TRBV29-1; CDR3nt: TGCAGCGGCGGAGGATGGGACACTGAAGCTTTCTTT; CDR3aa: CSGGGWDTEAFF
abundance: -; j_gene: TRBJ2-3; d_gene: TRBD2; v_gene: TRBV5-1; CDR3nt: TGCGCCAGCAGGGTAGCGGGACCCCTCGCAGATACGCAGTATTTT; CDR3aa: CASRVAGPLADTQYF
abundance: -; j_gene: TRBJ2-7; d_gene: TRBD1; v_gene: TRBV27; CDR3nt: TGTGCCAGCAGTACCGCGGACAGGGGGTTCTACGAGCAGTACTTC; CDR3aa: CASSTADRGFYEQYF
abundance: -; j_gene: TRBJ2-1; d_gene: TRBD2; v_gene: TRBV7-9; CDR3nt: TGTGCCAGCAGTCCGGGACTAGCGGGACATGAGCAGTTCTTC; CDR3aa: CASSPGLAGHEQFF
abundance: few; j_gene: TRBJ2-3; d_gene: -; v_gene: TRBV28; CDR3nt: TGTGCCAGCAGTGGCAGCGGGACAAGCACAGATACGCAGTATTTT; CDR3aa: CASSGSGTSTDTQYF
abundance: -; j_gene: TRBJ2-5; d_gene: TRBD1; v_gene: TRBV7-6; CDR3nt: TGTGCCAGCAGCACTCGGGACAGGGTAGAGACCCAGTACTTC; CDR3aa: CASSTRDRVETQYF
abundance: -; j_gene: TRBJ2-1; d_gene: -; v_gene: TRBV7-3; CDR3nt: TGTGCCAGCAGCTTGGCGGGACTTGACAATGAGCAGTTCTTC; CDR3aa: CASSLAGLDNEQFF
abundance: -; j_gene: TRBJ1-1; d_gene: -; v_gene: TRBV27; CDR3nt: TGTGCCAGCAGTCTTTTTCAGGGATCCACTGAAGCTTTCTTT; CDR3aa: CASSLFQGSTEAFF
abundance: -; j_gene: TRBJ2-7; d_gene: TRBD1; v_gene: TRBV4-1; CDR3nt: TGCGCCAGCAGCCATGTACTCCGGGACAGGGCCTACGAGCAGTACTTC; CDR3aa: CASSHVLRDRAYEQYF
abundance: -; j_gene: TRBJ2-1; d_gene: -; v_gene: TRBV5-4; CDR3nt: TGTGCCAGCAGCCCCCGCGGAAACTCCTACAATGAGCAGTTCTTC; CDR3aa: CASSPRGNSYNEQFF
abundance: once; j_gene: TRBJ2-7; d_gene: TRBD1; v_gene: TRBV18; CDR3nt: TGTGCCAGCTCAGTACCGGGACAGGGTTCCTACGAGCAGTACTTC; CDR3aa: CASSVPGQGSYEQYF
abundance: once; j_gene: TRBJ2-3; d_gene: -; v_gene: TRBV19; CDR3nt: TGTGCCAGTAGTATGATTCGTGGCGGGAACACAGATACGCAGTATTTT; CDR3aa: CASSMIRGGNTDTQYF
abundance: few; j_gene: TRBJ2-1; d_gene: TRBD1; v_gene: TRBV30; CDR3nt: TGTGCCTGGGGGCCAGGGGGTTTCTACAATGAGCAGTTCTTC; CDR3aa: CAWGPGGFYNEQFF